This record covers a single T cell receptor beta chain. Compared with germline, one end of the junction differs, possibly owing to a read error. The method was immunoSEQ multiplex PCR; TCRdb's version includes in-frame clones alone and lacks a portion of them. Found here are some 110,000 clones, roughly nine tenths of them singletons; the top ten hold around 1.1%. This specimen belongs to a study of control samples from healthy donors and cancer patients. The sequenced material came from PBMCs. This TCR came from a woman aged 45-65 years with colorectal cancer.

DNA for the CDR3: TGTGCTAGCAGCTCAGGACAGGGACGCACAGATACGCAGTATTTT. Its translation: CASSSGQGRTDTQYF. The rearrangement uses TRBV7-7 and TRBJ2-3; 8 nucleotides align to TRBD1. Germline V CDR1 and CDR2: SSHAT, FNYEAQ (reference sequence). This CDR3 has 15 amino acids. Looking up the rest from reference TRBV7-7 and TRBJ2-3 gives the full variable domain: GAGVSQSPRYKVTKRGQDVTLRCDPISSHATLYWYQQALGQGPEFLTYFNYEAQPDKSGLPSDRFSAERPEGSISTLTIQRTEQRDSAMYRCASSSGQGRTDTQYFGPGTRLTVL.